This T cell receptor (beta chain) was sequenced in a study of blood T cells in healthy people across ages. V dropped 0 bases and J dropped 8 bases, with 14 bases sitting between them. In germline, CDR1 is SGDLS, CDR2 YYNGEE. The CDR3 is 14 amino acids. A second PCR, run for roughly 7 to 11 cycles, used a sample-barcoded 5' primer plus a J-beta primer mix. TCRdb itself ran the 5' RACE reads through MiXCR, one entry per CDR3 protein. The table lists hundreds of thousands of distinct CDR3 sequences, 49% of them singletons, with 25% to 35% in the top ten. Material: blood. The receptor comes from a woman in her fifties or sixties in good health. This sequence joins TRBV9 and TRBJ1-2, with D possibly TRBD1 on 5 matching bases. DNA for the CDR3: TGTGCCAGCAGCGTAGGCGTGGGGGTGTCGGGCTACACCTTC. Its protein product is CASSVGVGVSGYTF.